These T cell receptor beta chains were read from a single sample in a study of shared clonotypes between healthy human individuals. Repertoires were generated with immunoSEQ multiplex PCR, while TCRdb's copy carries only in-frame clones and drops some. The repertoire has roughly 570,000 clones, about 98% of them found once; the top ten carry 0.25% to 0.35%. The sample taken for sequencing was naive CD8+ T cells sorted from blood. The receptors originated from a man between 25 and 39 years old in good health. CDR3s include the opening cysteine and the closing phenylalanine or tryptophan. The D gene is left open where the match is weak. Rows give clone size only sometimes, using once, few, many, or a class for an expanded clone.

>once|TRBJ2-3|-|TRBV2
TGTGCCAGCAGTGATAAAATTCTCACAGATACGCAGTATTTT
CASSDKILTDTQYF
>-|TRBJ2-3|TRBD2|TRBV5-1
TGCGCCAGCAGCGACCGGGACTACCTCACAGATACGCAGTATTTT
CASSDRDYLTDTQYF
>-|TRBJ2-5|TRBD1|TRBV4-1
TGCGCCAGCAGAGGACAGGGGGCAGAAGAGACCCAGTACTTC
CASRGQGAEETQYF
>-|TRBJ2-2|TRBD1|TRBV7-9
TGTGCCAGCAGCTGGGACAGGGGAGGCACCGGGGAGCTGTTTTTT
CASSWDRGGTGELFF
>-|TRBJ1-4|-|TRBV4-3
TGCGCCAGCAGCCAAGATCGAGGAGGGGATGAAAAACTGTTTTTT
CASSQDRGGDEKLFF
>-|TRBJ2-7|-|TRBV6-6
TGTGCCAGCAGTTACAGCCAGAGCTACGAGCAGTACTTC
CASSYSQSYEQYF
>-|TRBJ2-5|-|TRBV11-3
TGTGCCAGCAGCTCACCTCAGAGCGGGGAGACCCAGTACTTC
CASSSPQSGETQYF
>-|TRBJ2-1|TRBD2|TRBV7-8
TGTGCCAGCAGCCCCGGGGCTAGCGGTAATGAGCAGTTCTTC
CASSPGASGNEQFF
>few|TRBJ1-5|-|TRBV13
TGTGCCAGCAGCTTGAAGGGCACCAATCAGCCCCAGCATTTT
CASSLKGTNQPQHF
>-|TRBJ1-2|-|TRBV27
TGTGCCAGCAGTTTCGACACTAGCTATGGCTACACCTTC
CASSFDTSYGYTF
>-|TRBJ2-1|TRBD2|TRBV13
TGTGCCAGCAGCCCATTCCCTAGCGGGAGTTTAAGCAATGAGCAGTTCTTC
CASSPFPSGSLSNEQFF
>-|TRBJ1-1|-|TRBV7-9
TGTGCCAGCAGCCTCTCGACCCCGGGGTCTGAAGCTTTCTTT
CASSLSTPGSEAFF
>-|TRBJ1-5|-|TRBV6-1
TGTGCCAGCAGTGAATTGGTGAGGAGACCAACGAGCAATCAGCCCCAGCATTTT
CASSELVRRPTSNQPQHF
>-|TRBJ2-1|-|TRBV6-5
TGTGCCAGCACCCCCAATGAGCAGTTCTTC
CASTPNEQFF
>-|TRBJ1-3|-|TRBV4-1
TGCGCCAGCAGCGGAGAGCGCAGAGATCTCTCTGGAAACACCATATATTTT
CASSGERRDLSGNTIYF